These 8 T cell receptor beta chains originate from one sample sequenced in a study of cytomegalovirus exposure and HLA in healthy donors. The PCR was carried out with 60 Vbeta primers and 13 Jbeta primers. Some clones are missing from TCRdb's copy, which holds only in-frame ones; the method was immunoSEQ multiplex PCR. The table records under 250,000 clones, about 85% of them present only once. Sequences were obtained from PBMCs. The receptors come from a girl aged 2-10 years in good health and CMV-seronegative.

In nucleotides, the CDR3 is TGTGCCAGCAGTGATCCCGGTACAGGGTATTCCTTTTATGGCTACACCTTC. This translates into CASSDPGTGYSFYGYTF. The chain links TRBV25-1 to TRBJ1-2, with TRBD1 as a possible D gene (6 bases). Trimming shortened V by 3 bases and J by 5 bases, and 22 bases separated the two germline ends. Looked up from germline, CDR1 is MGHDK and CDR2 is SYGVNS. This CDR3 spans 17 amino acids.

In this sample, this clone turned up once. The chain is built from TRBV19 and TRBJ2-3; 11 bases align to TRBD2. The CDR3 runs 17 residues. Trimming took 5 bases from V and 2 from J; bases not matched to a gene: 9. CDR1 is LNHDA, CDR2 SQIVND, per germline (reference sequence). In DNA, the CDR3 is TGTGCCAGTAGTGTCCAGACTAGCGGGGCCTTCACAGATACGCAGTATTTT. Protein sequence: CASSVQTSGAFTDTQYF.

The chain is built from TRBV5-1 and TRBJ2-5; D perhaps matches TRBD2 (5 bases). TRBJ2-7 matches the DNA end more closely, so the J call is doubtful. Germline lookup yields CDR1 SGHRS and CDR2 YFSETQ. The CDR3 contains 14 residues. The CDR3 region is CASSLVGDSYEQYF. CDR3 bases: TGCGCCAGCAGCTTGGTCGGGGATTCCTACGAGCAGTACTTC.

The DNA of the CDR3 is TGTGCCATCTTGGGCGGGAACGAGCAGTACTTC. Protein: CAILGGNEQYF. The chain carries TRBV10-3 and TRBJ2-7; tentative D call: TRBD2 (6 bases). CDR1 and CDR2 (germline): ENHRY, SYGVKD. The CDR3 runs to 11 residues. V was clipped by 8 bases and J by 5 bases, with 10 bases between them.

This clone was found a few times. CDR3 nucleotides: TGTGCCAGCAGTGTGCAGGCCCAGACTAACTATGGCTACACCTTC. Translating gives CASSVQAQTNYGYTF. This chain joins TRBV6-1 and TRBJ1-2, with unresolved D. V lost 4 bases and J lost 0, with 12 bases in between. The length of the CDR3 is 15 residues. Looked up from germline, CDR1 is MNHNS and CDR2 is SASEGT.

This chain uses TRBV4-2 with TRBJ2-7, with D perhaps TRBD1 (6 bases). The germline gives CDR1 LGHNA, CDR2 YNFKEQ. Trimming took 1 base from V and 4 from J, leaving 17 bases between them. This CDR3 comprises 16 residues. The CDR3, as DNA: TGTGCCAGCAGCCAAGGCTCAGCAGGGGAGTCTTACGAGCAGTACTTC. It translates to CASSQGSAGESYEQYF.

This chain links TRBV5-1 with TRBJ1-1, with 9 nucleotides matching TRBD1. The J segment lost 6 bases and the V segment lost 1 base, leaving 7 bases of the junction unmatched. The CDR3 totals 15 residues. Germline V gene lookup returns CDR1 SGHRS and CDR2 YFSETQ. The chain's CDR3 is CASSLLAGQGPEAFF. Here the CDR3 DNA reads TGCGCCAGCAGCTTGTTAGCGGGACAGGGCCCTGAAGCTTTCTTT.

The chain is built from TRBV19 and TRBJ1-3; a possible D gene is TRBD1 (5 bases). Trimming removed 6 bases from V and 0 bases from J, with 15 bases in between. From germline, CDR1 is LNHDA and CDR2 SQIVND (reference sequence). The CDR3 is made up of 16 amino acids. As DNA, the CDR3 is TGTGCCAGTAGGGTTGGACACTTCAGCTCTGGAAACACCATATATTTT. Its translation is CASRVGHFSSGNTIYF.